The clone carrying this T cell receptor beta chain was seen only a few times. In the authors' methods: Cell counts per sample came from amplifying reference gene primers. This table comes from immunoSEQ multiplex PCR, and its TCRdb copy is limited to in-frame clones, with some not included. That table supplies the V and J calls and clone size; D and trimming were determined from the DNA. The sample consists of about 220,000 clones, around 91% of them appearing once. Those enrolled, adults aged roughly 18 to 89 years, came from about 24 US areas. The record originates from a study of blood T cell repertoires in COVID-19. The germline gives CDR1 LNHDA, CDR2 SQIVND (reference sequence). The CDR3 is made up of 13 amino acids. V was shortened by 5 bases and J by 1 base, with 8 bases between the two germline ends.

Sequencing used PBMCs or T cells enriched from blood (not recorded which). The clonotype was recovered from a woman in her late teens or twenties in a cohort exposed to, infected with or recovered from COVID-19 (not recorded which). The genes are TRBV19 and TRBJ1-1, with D possibly being TRBD1 (5 bases). The DNA of the CDR3 is TGTGCCAGTAGTCAAGACAGGAACACTGAAGCTTTCTTT. This codes for CASSQDRNTEAFF. The variable domain in full, completed from reference TRBV19 and TRBJ1-1, reads DGGITQSPKYLFRKEGQNVTLSCEQNLNHDAMYWYRQDPGQGLRLIYYSQIVNDFQKGDIAEGYSVSREKKESFPLTVTSAQKNPTAFYLCASSQDRNTEAFFGQGTRLTVV.